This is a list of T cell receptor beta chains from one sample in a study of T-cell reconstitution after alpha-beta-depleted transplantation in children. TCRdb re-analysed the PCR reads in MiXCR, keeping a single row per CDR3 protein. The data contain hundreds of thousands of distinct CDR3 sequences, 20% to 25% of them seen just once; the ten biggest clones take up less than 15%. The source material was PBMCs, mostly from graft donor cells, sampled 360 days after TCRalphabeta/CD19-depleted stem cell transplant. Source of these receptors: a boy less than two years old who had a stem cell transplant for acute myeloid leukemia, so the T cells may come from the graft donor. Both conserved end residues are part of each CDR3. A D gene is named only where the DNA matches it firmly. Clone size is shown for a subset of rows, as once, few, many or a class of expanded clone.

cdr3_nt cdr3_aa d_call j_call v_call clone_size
TGTGCCAGCAGCTGGGAGGGGAGCGATACGCAGTATTTT CASSWEGSDTQYF TRBD2 TRBJ2-3 TRBV7-2 NA
TGCAGTGCTAGAGATGCTTTCTCTGGAAACACCATATATTTT CSARDAFSGNTIYF NA TRBJ1-3 TRBV20-1 many
TGCGCCAGCAGCCCGGGCCCCTCAGGGGCCAAAAACATTCAGTACTTC CASSPGPSGAKNIQYF NA TRBJ2-4 TRBV5-1 NA
TGTGCCAGCAGTACCACAGGGGCCCCCTATGGCTACACCTTC CASSTTGAPYGYTF TRBD1 TRBJ1-2 TRBV28 NA
TGCAGTGCTAGATCCGAGGAGGTTTCACCCCTCCACTTT CSARSEEVSPLHF NA TRBJ1-6 TRBV20-1 NA
TGTGCCACCAGTGCGACGGGGACCTACAATGAGCAGTTCTTC CATSATGTYNEQFF NA TRBJ2-1 TRBV24-1 NA
TGTGCCAGCAGCTTAGCAGAGGACAGGGGCAATGAGCAGTTCTTC CASSLAEDRGNEQFF TRBD1 TRBJ2-1 TRBV7-9 NA
TGTGCCAGCAGCCAATTGGCGGACGGACTTAGGGGGGGCTACACCTTC CASSQLADGLRGGYTF NA TRBJ1-2 TRBV4-2 NA
TGCGCCAGCAGCCAAGATCGGGGGGGGCATAACGGTGAGCAGTTCTTC CASSQDRGGHNGEQFF TRBD2 TRBJ2-1 TRBV4-3 few
TGTGCCAGCAGCGCCCGTCGAAATGAGCAGTTCTTC CASSARRNEQFF NA TRBJ2-1 TRBV9 NA
TGTGCCACCAGCAGAGATCGCCAGAATGGCTACACCTTC CATSRDRQNGYTF NA TRBJ1-2 TRBV15 few
TGTGCCAGCAGGCCCCCAACTGAGGAGACCCAGTACTTC CASRPPTEETQYF NA TRBJ2-5 TRBV6-6 few
TGTGCCAGCTCTCCGGACAGGCTCCACAATGAGCAGTTCTTC CASSPDRLHNEQFF TRBD1 TRBJ2-1 TRBV18 NA
TGTGCCAGCAGCTTGGCCCCGACAGGGACCTCCTACGAGCAGTACTTC CASSLAPTGTSYEQYF TRBD1 TRBJ2-7 TRBV13 many
TGTGCCAGCAGCTTGAGTACGGCTGGACTCTCTGGGGCCAACGTCCTGACTTTC CASSLSTAGLSGANVLTF NA TRBJ2-6 TRBV5-6 NA
TGTGCCAGCAGCGACAGGGGCCCGGATACGCAGTATTTT CASSDRGPDTQYF TRBD1 TRBJ2-3 TRBV28 many
TGCAGTGCCCTCCACAGCAGCTCCTACGAGCAGTACTTC CSALHSSSYEQYF NA TRBJ2-7 TRBV20-1 many
TGCGCCAGCAGCTTTGGGGGAGCCAATCAGCCCCAGCATTTT CASSFGGANQPQHF NA TRBJ1-5 TRBV5-1 NA
TGCAGCGTTGATGGGGGACCAGAGACCCAGTACTTC CSVDGGPETQYF NA TRBJ2-5 TRBV29-1 many
TGTGCCAGCAGCGTAGACCCTACAAAAGTTTACGAGCAGTACTTC CASSVDPTKVYEQYF NA TRBJ2-7 TRBV9 many
TGTGCCAGCAGCCACGGGGGGCCCGAGACCCAGTACTTC CASSHGGPETQYF NA TRBJ2-5 TRBV7-2 few
TGTGCCACCAGTGGCGGGATTGGGTACAATGAGCAGTTCTTC CATSGGIGYNEQFF NA TRBJ2-1 TRBV24-1 few
TGCAGCGTTGAAGAAGGGGTCGGGGAGCTGTTTTTT CSVEEGVGELFF NA TRBJ2-2 TRBV29-1 many
TGTGCCAGCAGCTTAGATAGCGATATCTCGTACGAGCAGTACTTC CASSLDSDISYEQYF NA TRBJ2-7 TRBV7-2 few
TGTGCCAGCAGTTTAAACCTAGCGGGGACGCGAGACAATGAGCAGTTCTTC CASSLNLAGTRDNEQFF TRBD2 TRBJ2-1 TRBV27 once
TGTGCCAGCAGTTTGAACCAGCGGACTGAAGCTTTCTTT CASSLNQRTEAFF NA TRBJ1-1 TRBV12-3/TRBV12-4 NA
TGTGCCAGCACGACTAGCGGGGGGCTTACACAAGAGACCCAGTACTTC CASTTSGGLTQETQYF TRBD2 TRBJ2-5 TRBV28 NA
TGTGCCAGCAGCTCCTGGGAAACAGGGACAGATACGCAGTATTTT CASSSWETGTDTQYF NA TRBJ2-3 TRBV12-3/TRBV12-4 NA
TGTGCCAGCAGCGTAGGGGGGTCCGACTTCACAGATACGCAGTATTTT CASSVGGSDFTDTQYF NA TRBJ2-3 TRBV9 NA
TGTGCCACCAGTGATTACTACAATGAGCAGTTCTTC CATSDYYNEQFF NA TRBJ2-1 TRBV24-1 few
TGCAGTGCCGGCAACCCACAGGGGGCGATGCTCGAGCAGTACTTC CSAGNPQGAMLEQYF TRBD1 TRBJ2-7 TRBV20-1 many
TGTGCCAGCAGGTTCGGGTTGAACACCGGGGAACTGTTTTTT CASRFGLNTGELFF NA TRBJ2-2 TRBV6-1 few
TGTGCCAGCAGTTCGTGGTCAGTTTCCGGCGAGACCCAGTACTTC CASSSWSVSGETQYF NA TRBJ2-5 TRBV27 NA
TGTGCCAGCAGTAGGGATGTTTACGAGCAGTACTTC CASSRDVYEQYF NA TRBJ2-7 TRBV6-6 NA
TGCAGCGTTGAAGGCAGGGGAGATGAAAAACTGTTTTTT CSVEGRGDEKLFF NA TRBJ1-4 TRBV29-1 many
TGCAGTGCCCGACGGGCCTTCGTTGAAAAACTGTTTTTT CSARRAFVEKLFF NA TRBJ1-4 TRBV20-1 NA
TGTGCCACCAGTGATATCCCGAGAGGGGGCAACCAAGAGACCCAGTACTTC CATSDIPRGGNQETQYF TRBD1 TRBJ2-5 TRBV24-1 NA
TGTGCCACCACGGACTTCTCCTACGAGCAGTACTTC CATTDFSYEQYF NA TRBJ2-7 TRBV27 few
TGCAGTGCTAGAGTTCAGGGGGGCCCGACCAATGACCAGTTCTTC CSARVQGGPTNDQFF NA TRBJ2-1 TRBV20-1 NA
TGTGCCAGCAGCCTTACTAGCGGGGGGAAAGAGACCCAGTACTTC CASSLTSGGKETQYF TRBD2 TRBJ2-5 TRBV12-3/TRBV12-4 many
TGTGCCAGCAGTTCGGGATTAAGCAATCAGCCCCAGCATTTT CASSSGLSNQPQHF NA TRBJ1-5 TRBV12-3/TRBV12-4 NA
TGCAGCGTGCCGGGACAGGGGGCGCGGGGCTACACCTTC CSVPGQGARGYTF TRBD1 TRBJ1-2 TRBV29-1 NA
TGTGCCAGCAGTCCGGCAGGTTGGCTCGGCTACACCTTC CASSPAGWLGYTF NA TRBJ1-2 TRBV12-3/TRBV12-4 few
TGTGCCAGCAGTTTGGACAGGGGCGGCAATCAGCCCCAGCATTTT CASSLDRGGNQPQHF TRBD1 TRBJ1-5 TRBV2 many
TGCAGTGCTCGACAGATCTCTGGAAACACCATATATTTT CSARQISGNTIYF NA TRBJ1-3 TRBV20-1 NA
TGTGCCAGCAGTTACTCGACCGCTTCCACAGATACGCAGTATTTT CASSYSTASTDTQYF NA TRBJ2-3 TRBV6-5 many
TGCGCCAGCAGCCTCGAGACGGGGACAGCTTATAATTCACCCCTCCACTTT CASSLETGTAYNSPLHF TRBD1 TRBJ1-6 TRBV4-1 NA
TGTGCCAGCAGTTTACGTCCGCCGAATCAGCCCCAGCATTTT CASSLRPPNQPQHF NA TRBJ1-5 TRBV28 NA
TGCAGTGCTAAAGTCGTTCGCTCTGGGGCCAACGTCCTGACTTTC CSAKVVRSGANVLTF NA TRBJ2-6 TRBV20-1 NA
TGTGCCAGCCTTTCGCGGGATCATACGCAGTATTTT CASLSRDHTQYF NA TRBJ2-3 TRBV28 many
TGTGCCAGCAGTGAAGGGGACAGCATAGGGCCCCAGCATTTT CASSEGDSIGPQHF TRBD1 TRBJ1-5 TRBV6-1 NA
TGTGCCAGCAGACTAGCGGGGGGAGACCAAGAGACCCAGTACTTC CASRLAGGDQETQYF TRBD2 TRBJ2-5 TRBV28 NA
TGTGCCAGCAGTGATTCCGGGTCTGAAGCTTTCTTT CASSDSGSEAFF NA TRBJ1-1 TRBV25-1 NA
TGCGCCAGCAGCCGAGACAGTTCTCTTGAAGCTTTCTTT CASSRDSSLEAFF NA TRBJ1-1 TRBV5-1 many
TGTGCCAGCAGCCGAACTAGCGGGGGGTCCTACAATGAGCAGTTCTTC CASSRTSGGSYNEQFF TRBD2 TRBJ2-1 TRBV6-5 many
TGCGCCAGCAGCCAAGACGACATTTACTCCTACGAGCAGTACTTC CASSQDDIYSYEQYF NA TRBJ2-7 TRBV4-3 few
TGTGCCAGTTTGAGAAGACAGGGCGCTGAAGCTTTCTTT CASLRRQGAEAFF TRBD1 TRBJ1-1 TRBV6-1 few
TGTGCCAGCAGCCCCACCAGCCCCATCGAGCAGTTCTTC CASSPTSPIEQFF NA TRBJ2-1 TRBV7-9 many
TGTGCCAGCAGCGTGGATGGGGTCCGGGAAGCTTTCTTT CASSVDGVREAFF NA TRBJ1-1 TRBV9 many